A single sample is the source of the 31 T cell receptor beta chains below, sequenced in a study of blood T cell repertoires in COVID-19. Generated by immunoSEQ multiplex PCR, the TCRdb table keeps only in-frame clones and is missing some. The table records hundreds of thousands of clones, approximately 92% of them present only once. Sample: PBMCs or T cells enriched from blood (not recorded which). The receptors shown here come from a young man who had recovered from COVID-19.

This clone has just one count. Here the CDR3 DNA reads TGCAGCGTTGGTCCCCCTAGCACAGATACGCAGTATTTT. Amino acid sequence: CSVGPPSTDTQYF. The rearrangement joins TRBV29-1 to TRBJ2-3; the D is unclear. The germline V gene encodes CDR1 SQVTM and CDR2 ANQGSEA. Deletions cut 4 bases from V and 0 bases from J, with 8 bases between. The CDR3 has 13 amino acids.

DNA for the CDR3: TGTGCCAGCAGCGTCCAGGGGGTGAACACTGAAGCTTTCTTT. It specifies CASSVQGVNTEAFF. The chain is built from TRBV7-9 and TRBJ1-1, with 7 bases fitting TRBD1. The V and J ends lost 5 bases and 0 bases, in that order; junction bases with no gene match: 3. The CDR3 runs to 14 residues. CDR1 SEHNR and CDR2 FQNEAQ come from the germline V gene (reference sequence).

V and J are TRBV7-9 and TRBJ1-6, with a tentative D call TRBD1 (6 bases). The CDR3 contains 15 residues. The ends were cut back, 1 base at V and 10 bases at J, with 14 bases in the middle. Germline CDR1 SEHNR, CDR2 FQNEAQ (reference sequence). The CDR3, as DNA: TGTGCCAGCAGCTTAGAAACAGGGAGAAACTCACCCCTCCACTTT. Translating gives CASSLETGRNSPLHF.

The chain carries TRBV29-1 and TRBJ2-4, with TRBD1 matching over 8 bases. Germline-derived CDR1 and CDR2 are SQVTM and ANQGSEA. The CDR3 is made up of 13 amino acids. The V segment lost 6 bases and the J segment 7 bases; nucleotides outside the gene matches: 8. CDR3 sequence reads: CSVLDREKNIQYF. DNA of the CDR3: TGCAGCGTCTTGGACAGGGAGAAGAACATTCAGTACTTC.

This clone appeared a single time. The V gene is TRBV9, the J gene TRBJ1-1, with 7 bases aligning to TRBD1. Germline assignment: CDR1 SGDLS and CDR2 YYNGEE. V lost 2 bases to trimming and J lost 4 bases; unmatched junction nucleotides: 8. The CDR3 extends over 15 amino acids. The chain's CDR3 is CASSVSTGISTEAFF. The CDR3 DNA sequence: TGTGCCAGCAGCGTCTCGACAGGGATTAGCACTGAAGCTTTCTTT.

The chain is built from TRBV12-3 or TRBV12-4 and TRBJ1-2, with D unresolved. V dropped 2 bases and J dropped 8 bases, with 12 bases sitting between them. There are 13 residues in the CDR3. The CDR3 DNA reads TGTGCCAGCAGTTTAAACCCTGGGCAGGGCTACACCTTC. The encoded protein is CASSLNPGQGYTF.

The chain recombines TRBV28 with TRBJ2-7; 9 bases line up with TRBD1. The CDR3 has 15 residues. CDR1 is MDHEN, CDR2 SYDVKM, per germline. V lost 5 bases and J lost 3; bases outside the gene matches: 8. The CDR3 sequence: CASSPTGGASYEQYF. The CDR3 DNA reads TGTGCCAGCAGTCCCACAGGGGGCGCGAGCTACGAGCAGTACTTC.

This chain links TRBV10-2 with TRBJ2-7, with D unresolved. With 6 bases removed from V and 0 bases from J, the gap between germline ends came to 15 bases. The germline CDR1 and CDR2 sequences are WSHSY and SAAADI. This CDR3 is built from 15 residues. CDR3 sequence reads: CASSAESPSSYEQYF. The DNA for the CDR3 is TGCGCCAGCAGCGCGGAAAGCCCCAGCTCCTACGAGCAGTACTTC.

Written as DNA, the CDR3 is TGTGCCACCACACGTCCCGGCACAGATACGCAGTATTTT. It translates to CATTRPGTDTQYF. This sequence joins TRBV28 and TRBJ2-3, with D hard to call. The germline gives CDR1 MDHEN, CDR2 SYDVKM. The CDR3 totals 13 residues. The V and J ends lost 10 bases and 1 base respectively, with 12 bases between them.

This chain links TRBV18 with TRBJ2-4, with 7 bases that match TRBD2. Germline V CDR1 and CDR2: KGHSH, LQKENI. Trimming took 0 bases from V and 3 from J; bases not matched to a gene: 5. This CDR3 is 16 amino acids long. The CDR3 protein is CASSPPQGGSKNIQYF. Written as DNA, the CDR3 is TGTGCCAGCTCACCACCGCAGGGCGGGAGCAAAAACATTCAGTACTTC. The full variable domain, rest sourced from reference TRBV18 and TRBJ2-4, is NAGVMQNPRHLVRRRGQEARLRCSPMKGHSHVYWYRQLPEEGLKFMVYLQKENIIDESGMPKERFSAEFPKEGPSILRIQQVVRGDSAAYFCASSPPQGGSKNIQYFGAGTRLSVL.

The chain links TRBV10-1 to TRBJ1-5; a possible D gene is TRBD1 (5 bases). The V and J ends lost 5 bases and 7 bases respectively, with 9 bases between them. This CDR3 spans 12 amino acids. Germline V CDR1 and CDR2: WNHNN, SYGVQD (reference sequence). The DNA of the CDR3 is TGCGCCAGCAGTAACTCAGGGCAGCCCCAGCATTTT. Protein: CASSNSGQPQHF.

This clone occurred a few times. The rearrangement uses TRBV9 and TRBJ2-7; D perhaps matches TRBD1 (5 bases). The CDR3 length is 13 residues. Germline V lookup: CDR1 SGDLS, CDR2 YYNGEE. Trimming removed 4 bases from V and 3 bases from J, with 11 bases in between. CDR3 sequence reads: CASSQGSHYEQYF. The CDR3 DNA reads TGTGCCAGCAGCCAGGGCTCCCACTACGAGCAGTACTTC. Complete variable domain (other parts from reference TRBV9 and TRBJ2-7): DSGVTQTPKHLITATGQRVTLRCSPRSGDLSVYWYQQSLDQGLQFLIQYYNGEERAKGNILERFSAQQFPDLHSELNLSSLELGDSALYFCASSQGSHYEQYFGPGTRLTVT.

The chain employs TRBV28 and TRBJ2-7, with TRBD2 matching 9 bases. The CDR3 consists of 16 residues. Germline V gives CDR1 MDHEN, CDR2 SYDVKM. With V trimmed by 3 bases and J by 3 bases, 9 bases remained unmatched. In DNA form, the CDR3 reads TGTGCCAGCAGTTTTTATAGACTAGCGGCCTACTACGAGCAGTACTTC. Its translation: CASSFYRLAAYYEQYF.

This clone was seen once. V gene TRBV7-8 combines with J gene TRBJ2-5, with D possibly TRBD1 on 5 matching bases. In germline, CDR1 is SGHVS, CDR2 FQNEAQ. This CDR3 region has 15 residues. The V and J ends lost 7 bases and 1 base respectively, with 16 bases between them. The CDR3 DNA is TGTGCCAGCACCTTGCTTCAGGGCTCCCAAGAGACCCAGTACTTC. Translating it yields CASTLLQGSQETQYF.

This chain connects TRBV28 to TRBJ1-5; D is undetermined. Germline lookup yields CDR1 MDHEN and CDR2 SYDVKM. V was shortened by 6 bases and J by 6 bases, with 9 bases between the two germline ends. The CDR3 contains 12 residues. CDR3 nucleotide sequence: TGTGCCAGCAGCGCCCGACTTCAGCCCCAGCATTTT. Encoded protein: CASSARLQPQHF.

The chain is built from TRBV6-1 and TRBJ1-4; tentative D call: TRBD1 (6 bases). This CDR3 region has 14 residues. V lost 0 bases, J lost 13 bases, and 15 bases lay in between. CDR1 is MNHNS and CDR2 is SASEGT in the germline V gene. The CDR3 protein is CASSEALQGPRLFF. The CDR3 DNA follows: TGTGCCAGCAGTGAAGCGCTTCAGGGGCCTAGACTGTTTTTT.

The chain is built from TRBV28 and TRBJ1-5, with D tentatively TRBD1 (5 bases). V was clipped by 5 bases and J by 10 bases, with 15 bases between them. The CDR3 length is 13 residues. Looked up from germline, CDR1 is MDHEN and CDR2 is SYDVKM. CDR3 in amino acids: CASSPDTFTPQHF. CDR3 sequence (DNA): TGTGCCAGCAGTCCGGACACGTTTACTCCCCAGCATTTT. Filled out from reference TRBV28 and TRBJ1-5, the complete variable domain reads DVKVTQSSRYLVKRTGEKVFLECVQDMDHENMFWYRQDPGLGLRLIYFSYDVKMKEKGDIPEGYSVSREKKERFSLILESASTNQTSMYLCASSPDTFTPQHFGDGTRLSIL.

This rearrangement joins TRBV28 to TRBJ2-1; 10 bases align to TRBD2. The CDR3 sequence is 15 residues long. CDR1 and CDR2 (germline): MDHEN, SYDVKM. V shed 3 bases and J 7 bases; nucleotides not matched to a gene: 6. CDR3: CASSFGLAGENEQFF. In DNA form, the CDR3 reads TGTGCCAGCAGTTTCGGGCTAGCGGGAGAGAATGAGCAGTTCTTC.

J is TRBJ2-5 and V is TRBV30, with TRBD2 as a possible D gene (5 bases). The length of the CDR3 is 12 residues. The germline V and J ends were trimmed by 3 bases and 5 bases, with 10 bases remaining between them. Germline CDR1 GTSNPN, CDR2 SVGIG (reference sequence). The CDR3: CAWSQGGETQYF. In nucleotides, the CDR3 is TGTGCCTGGAGCCAAGGCGGGGAGACCCAGTACTTC.

The V gene is TRBV7-3, the J gene TRBJ2-7; 14 bases fit TRBD2. J lost 3 bases, V lost 4 bases, and 2 bases had no gene match. The CDR3 covers 15 residues. CDR1 is SGHTA and CDR2 is FQGTGA in the germline V gene. CDR3 amino acids: CASSSGTSGSYEQYF. In DNA, the CDR3 is TGTGCCAGCAGCTCCGGGACTAGCGGGAGCTACGAGCAGTACTTC.

The chain links TRBV19 to TRBJ1-1; 10 positions agree with TRBD1. This CDR3 region has 14 residues. The germline CDR1 and CDR2 sequences are LNHDA and SQIVND (reference sequence). V gave up 7 bases and J gave up 5 bases; unmatched junction bases: 7. CDR3 in amino acids: CASKTDRGETEAFF. CDR3 DNA sequence: TGTGCCAGTAAAACGGACAGGGGGGAGACTGAAGCTTTCTTT.

The count of this clone is one. The J gene is TRBJ2-7, the V gene TRBV28, with TRBD2 matching over 9 bases. Germline-derived CDR1 and CDR2 are MDHEN and SYDVKM. Trimming removed 7 bases from V and 0 bases from J; junction bases left unmatched: 7. The CDR3 is 15 amino acids. In nucleotides, the CDR3 is TGTGCCAGCAACCAGGGACTAGCCCCCTCCTACGAGCAGTACTTC. Translated, it gives CASNQGLAPSYEQYF.

V is TRBV6-1 and J is TRBJ1-2; D uncertain. V lost 5 bases to trimming and J lost 6 bases, with 16 bases between them. CDR3 length: 14 residues. CDR1 and CDR2 from the germline V gene are MNHNS and SASEGT. This CDR3 is CASSLSLSTHGYTF. CDR3 DNA sequence: TGTGCCAGCAGTTTATCCCTATCAACCCATGGCTACACCTTC.

The chain couples TRBV29-1 to TRBJ1-4; 8 bases match TRBD1. With 4 bases clipped from V and 4 bases from J, the junction kept 2 bases outside the gene matches. Germline CDR1 SQVTM, CDR2 ANQGSEA. The CDR3 is 13 amino acids. The chain's CDR3 is CSVGQGNNEKLFF. In DNA, the CDR3 is TGCAGCGTTGGACAGGGGAATAATGAAAAACTGTTTTTT.

The chain joins TRBV19 to TRBJ1-2, with a tentative D call TRBD1 (5 bases). Per the germline V gene, CDR1 is LNHDA and CDR2 is SQIVND (reference sequence). There are 12 residues in the CDR3. The DNA of the CDR3 is TGTGCTGCAATTGGGGCGGACTATGGCTACACCTTC. The encoded protein is CAAIGADYGYTF. Based on the CDR3 plus reference TRBV19 and TRBJ1-2, the full variable domain is DGGITQSPKYLFRKEGQNVTLSCEQNLNHDAMYWYRQDPGQGLRLIYYSQIVNDFQKGDIAEGYSVSREKKESFPLTVTSAQKNPTAFYLCAAIGADYGYTFGSGTRLTVV.

The chain has TRBV30 and TRBJ1-1, with D unresolved. This CDR3 has 12 amino acids. Trimming left V 2 bases short and J 5 bases short, with 9 bases between. CDR1 and CDR2 (germline): GTSNPN, SVGIG (reference sequence). The DNA for the CDR3 is TGTGCCTGGAGTCGACTGGCTACTGAAGCTTTCTTT. Its protein product is CAWSRLATEAFF.

This chain joins TRBV25-1 and TRBJ1-2; the D is unclear. V was trimmed by 4 bases and J by 2 bases, leaving 8 bases between them. CDR3 length: 13 residues. Per germline, CDR1 MGHDK and CDR2 SYGVNS. CDR3 region: CASSGNINYGYTF. CDR3 nucleotide sequence: TGTGCCAGCAGTGGAAACATCAACTATGGCTACACCTTC.

This chain joins TRBV12-3 or TRBV12-4 and TRBJ2-1; D perhaps matches TRBD2 (6 bases). V was trimmed by 5 bases and J by 11 bases, leaving 13 bases between them. The length of the CDR3 is 12 residues. CDR3 amino acids: CASSNQGGKQFF. CDR3 DNA sequence: TGTGCCAGCAGTAACCAGGGAGGTAAGCAGTTCTTC.

The V call is TRBV5-4, the J call TRBJ1-2; D is possibly TRBD1 (6 bases). CDR1 is SGHNT and CDR2 is YYREEE in the germline V gene (reference sequence). This CDR3 has 12 amino acids. V shed 0 bases and J shed 6 bases, with 6 bases lying between them. The CDR3 region is CASSLAGDGYTF. CDR3 DNA: TGTGCCAGCAGCTTGGCAGGGGATGGCTACACCTTC.

The chain couples TRBV28 to TRBJ1-1, with 8 bases that match TRBD1. V trimming: 11 bases; J trimming: 9 bases; junction bases outside the gene matches: 8. The CDR3 loop spans 11 amino acids. The germline V gene encodes CDR1 MDHEN and CDR2 SYDVKM. The CDR3 region is CAGWTGYKAFF. In DNA, the CDR3 is TGTGCCGGGTGGACAGGGTATAAAGCTTTCTTT.

About this clone itself: At the DNA level, this CDR3 is encoded by other sequences in the same sample as well. The rearrangement uses TRBV3-1 (or the pseudogene TRBV3-2) and TRBJ2-1, with D possibly TRBD2 on 5 matching bases. V was shortened by 1 base and J by 13 bases, with 8 bases between the two germline ends. The CDR3 has 11 residues. Germline CDR1 is LGHDT and CDR2 is YNNKEL (reference sequence). The CDR3 is CASSQGGGQFF. CDR3 sequence (DNA): TGTGCCAGCAGCCAAGGAGGAGGCCAGTTCTTC.